This is a list of T cell receptor beta chains from one sample in a study of T cell repertoires in cytomegalovirus infection. Each CDR3 protein is one row after TCRdb ran MiXCR on the reads. The top ten hold more than 85% of the sample, which has tens of thousands of distinct CDR3 sequences, approximately 43% seen once. Their antigen targets remain unknown. Sequencing was performed on CD8+ T cells from cultured PBMCs, taken from culture after CMV antigen stimulation. Receptor source: a human donor in good health (CMV status not recorded). Some clones in this sample may be carry-over from other donors' samples. CDR3s include the opening cysteine and the closing phenylalanine or tryptophan. D genes are given only for firm matches.

length,D,J,V,CDR3
17,-,TRBJ1-1,TRBV15,CATSRDQTGRVRTEAFF
13,TRBD1,TRBJ1-2,TRBV4-1,CASGAGGDYGYTF
14,TRBD1,TRBJ1-5,TRBV7-9,CASSSTGANQPQHF
12,-,TRBJ1-2,TRBV12-5,CASGLWGEGYTF
16,-,TRBJ2-3,TRBV9,CASSAYSGPSTDTQYF
14,-,TRBJ1-3,TRBV6-5,CASSYSEESSTIYF
16,-,TRBJ2-7,TRBV13,CASSFYRDNALGEQYF
12,-,TRBJ1-6,TRBV27,CASGSGNSPLHF
12,-,TRBJ2-1,TRBV27,CASRQGADEQFF
16,-,TRBJ1-4,TRBV7-8,CASSIKQALTDEKLFF
16,-,TRBJ2-5,TRBV7-6,CASSFQTRHHQETQYF
18,TRBD1,TRBJ1-4,TRBV7-8,CASSQPEDRGVVYEKLFF
16,-,TRBJ2-3,TRBV28,CASSSRQDVRADTQYF
13,-,TRBJ1-2,TRBV7-6,CASSSRQVGGYTF
11,-,TRBJ2-4,TRBV6-1,CASREGDIQYF
14,-,TRBJ2-1,TRBV2,CASNQGGRHNEQFF
14,-,TRBJ2-7,TRBV15,CATSRGGFSYEQYF
13,TRBD1,TRBJ2-7,TRBV6-6,CASSSGQTYEQYF
13,-,TRBJ2-7,TRBV7-8,CASSSGRGYEQYF
15,-,TRBJ2-5,TRBV20-1,CSARGRMPAQETQYF
15,TRBD2,TRBJ2-7,TRBV7-3,CASSLMGGDAYEQYF
15,TRBD1,TRBJ1-1,TRBV7-3,CASSPMGRGDTEAFF
15,-,TRBJ2-7,TRBV4-1,CASSQDGGGFYEQYF
14,-,TRBJ2-1,TRBV7-3,CASSFGGGYNEQFF
13,-,TRBJ2-1,TRBV27,CASRHGPYNEQFF
15,TRBD1,TRBJ1-5,TRBV10-2,CASNHAGGVDQPQHF
15,TRBD1,TRBJ1-1,TRBV28,CASSPWTGMDTEAFF
15,TRBD1,TRBJ1-2,TRBV19,CASSRSTTGDYGYTF
14,-,TRBJ1-2,TRBV27,CASTHRGGNYGYTF
16,TRBD1,TRBJ1-2,TRBV7-2,CASSSSRDRVSYGYTF
17,-,TRBJ2-5,TRBV7-8,CASSLGTERFLQETQYF
16,-,TRBJ1-2,TRBV11-1,CASSFTSPPTDYGYTF
13,TRBD2,TRBJ2-1,TRBV25-1,CASSERGAGKQFF
14,TRBD1,TRBJ1-1,TRBV7-3,CASSGQGSNTEAFF
13,TRBD1,TRBJ2-7,TRBV30,CAWSVGQAYEQYF
15,-,TRBJ1-2,TRBV11-2,CASSTWTDPDGGYTF
14,TRBD1,TRBJ2-7,TRBV6-5,CASSYRDRDYEQYF
16,TRBD2,TRBJ2-7,TRBV19,CASRLAGGRSSYEQYF
16,-,TRBJ2-4,TRBV7-9,CASSSDGYLAKNIQYF
17,TRBD2,TRBJ2-1,TRBV7-6,CASSLARAGEGYNEQFF
13,-,TRBJ2-3,TRBV5-4,CASSLRDANTQYF
14,TRBD2,TRBJ2-7,TRBV7-6,CASSRLAGVYEQYF
16,-,TRBJ1-3,TRBV28,CASSLDRTVIGNTIYF
16,TRBD1,TRBJ1-5,TRBV28,CTSSFFGQGNNQPQHF
14,-,TRBJ1-5,TRBV12-3/TRBV12-4,CASSSTGYNQPQHF
15,-,TRBJ2-7,TRBV29-1,CSEPGEGESCYEQYF
12,-,TRBJ2-5,TRBV7-6,CASSLQGETQYF
14,-,TRBJ2-5,TRBV4-1,CASSQDGQLETQYF
19,TRBD2,TRBJ2-3,TRBV27,CASSSTSLAGGPGTDTQYF
14,-,TRBJ2-7,TRBV10-3,CAISESGRLYEQYF
13,-,TRBJ1-1,TRBV6-1,CASRLTLDGEAFF
14,-,TRBJ1-1,TRBV20-1,CSARTGYSDTEAFF
14,TRBD2,TRBJ2-5,TRBV7-2,CASSSRLAGETQYF
12,-,TRBJ1-6,TRBV7-9,CASSGANSPLHF
15,-,TRBJ1-1,TRBV11-2,CAISPGSFGNTEAFF